This is a list of T cell receptor beta chains from one sample in a study of regulatory T cells in long-lasting Graves disease. Via MiXCR, TCRdb re-called the multiplex PCR reads, giving one row per CDR3 protein. This table holds about 440,000 distinct CDR3 sequences, roughly 17% found once. In addition, the sample was reused for a study of T cells in Graves' hyperthyroidism and ophthalmopathy.

Here the sequenced sample was peripheral blood mononuclear cells (PBMCs), taken at new diagnosis, from a patient treated with antithyroid drugs. The receptors derive from a young woman with Graves disease. Each CDR3 is given without its conserved first and last residue. Each record gives: CDR3 length, V gene, J gene, CDR3 protein.

15,TRBV20-1,TRBJ2-3,SAPTLIRSWPTDTQY
16,TRBV12-5,TRBJ1-2,ASGFFLTGDLANYGYT
15,TRBV2,TRBJ2-5,ASSEGGTSGMGETQY
13,TRBV3-1,TRBJ2-7,ASSQVGTVSYEQY
13,TRBV5-5,TRBJ2-7,ASSSYDGGYDEQY
14,TRBV28,TRBJ1-2,ASSLGGQGGLYGYT
12,TRBV20-1,TRBJ2-2,SANEGAGTGELF
12,TRBV2,TRBJ2-7,ASGVTSGSWEQY
14,TRBV7-2,TRBJ2-7,ASSLVSDPSSYEQY
13,TRBV7-2,TRBJ2-1,ASSTWDRRYNEQF
11,TRBV28,TRBJ1-4,ASSWGPREKLF
13,TRBV13,TRBJ2-4,ASRQTGAPKNIQY
12,TRBV5-1,TRBJ1-1,ASSFTGSNTEAF
12,TRBV15,TRBJ1-2,ATSIGTGANGYT
12,TRBV11-3,TRBJ1-1,ASSLSAGNTEAF
16,TRBV5-6,TRBJ2-2,ASSLGLAGIVGTGELF
11,TRBV18,TRBJ1-2,ASSPTDTYGYT
13,TRBV3-1,TRBJ2-1,ASSLGTSGYNEQF
11,TRBV3-1,TRBJ1-1,ASSQRGTEEAF
13,TRBV30,TRBJ2-3,AWGSGTGVTDTQY
13,TRBV27,TRBJ2-6,ASSFFSSGANVLT
15,TRBV7-2,TRBJ1-5,ASSLRQDRARNQPQH
13,TRBV6-5,TRBJ1-4,ASSSLGTGGEKLF
14,TRBV20-1,TRBJ2-1,SARVRQGSSYNEQF
11,TRBV6-1,TRBJ2-2,ASNAPNTGELF
11,TRBV5-1,TRBJ2-7,ASSLTGTDEQY
15,TRBV6-1,TRBJ2-3,ASSPAAWATSTDTQY
11,TRBV28,TRBJ2-3,ASSPRWRDTQY
12,TRBV27,TRBJ1-1,ASSPQGVNTEAF
11,TRBV6-5,TRBJ2-1,ASSYYPYNEQF
12,TRBV12-3/TRBV12-4,TRBJ1-4,ASRGTAANEKLF
15,TRBV2,TRBJ2-3,ASSVTGGRASTDTQY
14,TRBV5-1,TRBJ2-1,ASSSRRGHDYNEQF
14,TRBV11-2,TRBJ2-3,ASSNGSSGRRDTQY
12,TRBV20-1,TRBJ2-3,SARTSGSTDTQY
12,TRBV28,TRBJ1-5,ASRGVGAVQPQH
12,TRBV6-5,TRBJ1-1,ASSYSGRDTEAF
11,TRBV10-3,TRBJ1-2,ATLQGALGGYT
12,TRBV20-1,TRBJ1-5,SASSIRGEQPQH
12,TRBV7-9,TRBJ2-4,ASSLGAGKNIQY
15,TRBV19,TRBJ2-2,ASSIMGLASNTGELF
14,TRBV6-2/TRBV6-3,TRBJ2-1,ASSRGSAMSYNEQF
17,TRBV11-2,TRBJ2-1,ASSVAIRGLAGNYNEQF
16,TRBV7-9,TRBJ2-1,ASSPGTSGSPVYNEQF
14,TRBV11-2,TRBJ2-1,ASSSTGNRAYNEQF
10,TRBV28,TRBJ1-2,ASSFSGYGYT
13,TRBV7-9,TRBJ2-1,ASRGGGGLYNEQF
12,TRBV6-5,TRBJ2-7,ASSFTPRRGEQY